The source of this T cell receptor beta chain is a study of beta chain features in type 1 diabetes. Regarding the study as a whole: Shorter TCRB CDR3s, moderately but significantly so, were found in Type 1 diabetes patients in all four CD4+ subsets.

Germline V gene data show CDR1 as MNHEY and CDR2 as SVGAGI. CDR3 length: 13 residues. Trimming shortened V by 2 bases and J by 1 base, and 5 bases separated the two germline ends. This clone has more than one count but fewer than ten. The antigen is undetermined. TCRB transcripts that were expressed got sequenced, as all of the isolated RNA had been reverse transcribed. Produced via immunoSEQ multiplex PCR; TCRdb's table is partial and in-frame only. The sample carries more than 250,000 clones, approximately 15% recorded once. This chain joins TRBV6-5 and TRBJ1-1; D might be TRBD1 (5 bases). The sequenced material came from naive CD4+ T cells from blood. The sequence came from a young man with type 1 diabetes. The CDR3 loop is CASSYGQNTEAFF. In nucleotides, the CDR3 is TGTGCCAGCAGTTACGGACAGAACACTGAAGCTTTCTTT.